Each of the 7 T cell receptor beta chains below was sequenced from the same sample in a study of T cells in Graves' hyperthyroidism and ophthalmopathy. Amplified TCR beta CDR3 regions came from RNA transcripts. With the HTBI primer set, the TCR CDR3 went through a first round of RT-PCR. TCRdb redid the calling of the multiplex PCR reads with MiXCR, one entry per CDR3 protein. In the table there are around 500,000 distinct CDR3 sequences, 20% to 25% of which are singletons. The sample taken for sequencing was blood. The receptors here all came from a woman in her 70s with Graves' ophthalmopathy.

This clonotype showed up many times. The germline gene is not matched at one end of the junction; a read error may be the cause. V and J are TRBV4-1 and TRBJ2-7; D is possibly TRBD2 (6 bases). Germline V CDR1 and CDR2: MGHRA, YSYEKL. This CDR3 has 14 amino acids. CDR3 in amino acids: CASSQVGGSYEQYF. The CDR3 DNA reads TGTGCCAGCAGCCAGGTGGGGGGCTCCTACGAGCAGTACTTC.

This clonotype has ten or more counts. The chain links TRBV12-3 or TRBV12-4 to TRBJ1-1; D call uncertain. CDR3 length: 11 residues. V dropped 3 bases and J dropped 10 bases, with 9 bases sitting between them. The CDR3 bases are TGTGCCAGCAGTTTGCGGTCTGGAGCTTTCTTT. It yields the protein CASSLRSGAFF.

The CDR3 is CASQGVAQPQHF. The CDR3 DNA reads TGTGCCAGCCAGGGGGTTGCTCAGCCCCAGCATTTT. The chain couples TRBV12-3 or TRBV12-4 to TRBJ1-5; 7 nucleotides match TRBD1. J was trimmed by 6 bases and V by 8 bases; bases with no gene match: 4. The CDR3 totals 12 residues.

The rearrangement links TRBV4-1 to TRBJ2-7; TRBD1 matches 7 bases. Germline loops: CDR1 MGHRA, CDR2 YSYEKL. Trimming took 4 bases from V and 4 from J; bases not matched to a gene: 13. The CDR3 has 16 residues. The CDR3 here is CASSPIWGTDGYEQYF. CDR3 nucleotide sequence: TGCGCCAGCAGCCCAATCTGGGGGACAGATGGATACGAGCAGTACTTC.

The chain joins TRBV20-1 to TRBJ2-1; 7 positions agree with TRBD2. The CDR3 totals 15 residues. V trimming: 4 bases; J trimming: 6 bases; junction bases outside the gene matches: 12. In germline, CDR1 is DFQATT, CDR2 SNEGSKA (reference sequence). The CDR3 nucleotides read TGCAGTGCTACAGAGGGAGGGCCACTAGGCAATGAGCAGTTCTTC. Protein sequence: CSATEGGPLGNEQFF.

This clonotype was seen ten or more times. The gene calls are TRBV28 and TRBJ1-3; 7 nucleotides line up with TRBD1. With 6 bases clipped from V and 4 bases from J, the junction kept 9 bases outside the gene matches. This CDR3 is 15 amino acids long. Per germline, CDR1 MDHEN and CDR2 SYDVKM. The chain's CDR3 is CASSKQGYSGNTIYF. In DNA form, the CDR3 reads TGTGCCAGCAGCAAACAGGGGTACTCCGGAAACACCATATATTTT.

This clonotype occurred many times. V usage is TRBV6-6 and J usage is TRBJ1-2; possibly TRBD1 for D (6 bases). Germline values: CDR1 MNHNY, CDR2 SVGAGI (reference sequence). CDR3 length: 16 amino acids. V lost 2 bases and J 2 bases, leaving 15 bases between the germline ends. In DNA form, the CDR3 reads TGTGCCAGCAGTTACCGTTATCCAGGGGCGAACTATGGCTACACCTTC. Its translation: CASSYRYPGANYGYTF.